These T cell receptor beta chains were read from a single sample in a study of blood T cell repertoires in COVID-19. Assay: immunoSEQ multiplex PCR; the TCRdb copy retains only in-frame clones and omits some. This table has about 55,000 clones, roughly nine tenths appearing once. Sequenced: peripheral blood. Every receptor here comes from a human donor with active COVID-19. The donor label of this sample is uncertain. Both conserved end residues are trimmed from each CDR3.

V	J	CDR3
TRBV2	TRBJ1-2	ASRTDRFTYGYT
TRBV19	TRBJ1-1	ASSTGNTEAF
TRBV4-3	TRBJ2-7	ASSQYSSGGYEQY
TRBV27	TRBJ2-7	ASRTTDHYEQY
TRBV5-1	TRBJ2-7	ASSLGTGAYEQY
TRBV7-8	TRBJ2-1	ASSLVRGASGLFIYNEQF
TRBV7-9	TRBJ2-7	ASSTDRGPYEQY
TRBV6-5	TRBJ1-2	ASSYLKGQGDYGYT
TRBV7-2	TRBJ2-5	ASSLALTEQETQY
TRBV15	TRBJ2-7	ATSRTAQGPNSYEQY
TRBV18	TRBJ1-1	ASSPSVQGANTEAF
TRBV21-1	TRBJ1-2	ASTRVAPEYGYT
TRBV9	TRBJ1-3	ASSAGTGHSGNTIY
TRBV6-5	TRBJ2-7	ASSPFDREFAEQY
TRBV6-1	TRBJ2-5	ASSVLAGGPTETQY
TRBV19	TRBJ1-2	ASSRLTSRDYGYT
TRBV7-2	TRBJ1-3	ASSPRVSGNTIY
TRBV4-2	TRBJ2-5	ASSQDRTGRETQY
TRBV10-3	TRBJ1-1	AISDPDRVVTEAF
TRBV7-9	TRBJ2-3	ASRVGADTQY
TRBV12-3/TRBV12-4	TRBJ2-7	ASRTGSEQY
TRBV19	TRBJ1-2	ASSISRGDGYT
TRBV21-1	TRBJ2-5	ASTTMPRKQGIIETQY
TRBV24-1	TRBJ2-1	ATSDPRVPYNEQF
TRBV7-8	TRBJ1-2	ASSLDRGLGGYT
TRBV19	TRBJ1-1	ASSNTATLS
TRBV19	TRBJ1-5	ASSEWQEDYSNQPQH
TRBV19	TRBJ2-1	ASGGLADYNEQF
TRBV5-5	TRBJ2-7	ASSSRDRLDSHEQY
TRBV18	TRBJ1-1	ASSPPEGEAF
TRBV6-6	TRBJ2-5	ASSRQRGGETQY